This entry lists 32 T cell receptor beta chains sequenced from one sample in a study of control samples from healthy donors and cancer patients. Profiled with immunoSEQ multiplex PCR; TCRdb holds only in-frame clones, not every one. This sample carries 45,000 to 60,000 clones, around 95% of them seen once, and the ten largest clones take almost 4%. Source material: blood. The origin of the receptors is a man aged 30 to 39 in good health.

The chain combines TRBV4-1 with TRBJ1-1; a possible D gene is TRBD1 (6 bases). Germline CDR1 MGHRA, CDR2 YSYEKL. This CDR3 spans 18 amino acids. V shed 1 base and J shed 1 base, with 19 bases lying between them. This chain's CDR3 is CASSQAHHRATQNTEAFF. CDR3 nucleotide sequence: TGCGCCAGCAGCCAAGCCCACCACAGGGCAACTCAGAACACTGAAGCTTTCTTT.

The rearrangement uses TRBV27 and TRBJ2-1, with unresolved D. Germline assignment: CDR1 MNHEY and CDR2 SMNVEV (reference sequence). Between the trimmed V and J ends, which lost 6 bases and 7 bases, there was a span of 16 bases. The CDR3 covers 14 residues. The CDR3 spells CASSLSRLWNEQFF. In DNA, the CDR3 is TGTGCCAGCAGCCTTAGTAGGCTGTGGAATGAGCAGTTCTTC.

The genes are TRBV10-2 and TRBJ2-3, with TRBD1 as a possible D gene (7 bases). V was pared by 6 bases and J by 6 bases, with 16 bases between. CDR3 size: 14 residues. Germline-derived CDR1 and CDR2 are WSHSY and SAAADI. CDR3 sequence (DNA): TGCGCCAGCAGGACGGAGACAGGGACTGATACGCAGTATTTT. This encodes CASRTETGTDTQYF.

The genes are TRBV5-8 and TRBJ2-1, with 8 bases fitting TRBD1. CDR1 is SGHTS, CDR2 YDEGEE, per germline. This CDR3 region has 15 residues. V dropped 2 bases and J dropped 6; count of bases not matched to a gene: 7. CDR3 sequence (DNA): TGTGCCAGCAGCTTCGGGACAGGCCATATCAATGAGCAGTTCTTC. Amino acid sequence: CASSFGTGHINEQFF.

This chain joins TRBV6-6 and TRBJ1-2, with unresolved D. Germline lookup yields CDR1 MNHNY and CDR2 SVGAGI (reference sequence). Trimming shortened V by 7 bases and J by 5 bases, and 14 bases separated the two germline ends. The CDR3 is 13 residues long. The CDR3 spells CASNYGEAYGYTF. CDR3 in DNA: TGTGCCAGCAACTACGGGGAGGCTTATGGCTACACCTTC.

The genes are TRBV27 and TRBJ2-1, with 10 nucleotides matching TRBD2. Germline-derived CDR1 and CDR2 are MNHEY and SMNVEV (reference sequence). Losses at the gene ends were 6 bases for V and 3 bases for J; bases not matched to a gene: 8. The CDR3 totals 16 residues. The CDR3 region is CASRVLAGGSYNEQFF. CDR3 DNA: TGTGCCAGCAGAGTCTTAGCGGGAGGAAGCTACAATGAGCAGTTCTTC.

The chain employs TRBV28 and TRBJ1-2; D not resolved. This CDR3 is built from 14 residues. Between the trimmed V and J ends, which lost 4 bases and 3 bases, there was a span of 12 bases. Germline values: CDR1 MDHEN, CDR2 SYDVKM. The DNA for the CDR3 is TGTGCCAGCAGTTCCGGGCCCCAATACTATGGCTACACCTTC. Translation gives CASSSGPQYYGYTF.

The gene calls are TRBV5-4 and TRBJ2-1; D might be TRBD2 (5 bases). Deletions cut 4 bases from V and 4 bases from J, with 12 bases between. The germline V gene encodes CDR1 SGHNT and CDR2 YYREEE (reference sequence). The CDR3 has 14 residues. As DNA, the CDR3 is TGTGCCAGCAGCCCCCGGGGAGTGTACAATGAGCAGTTCTTC. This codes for CASSPRGVYNEQFF.

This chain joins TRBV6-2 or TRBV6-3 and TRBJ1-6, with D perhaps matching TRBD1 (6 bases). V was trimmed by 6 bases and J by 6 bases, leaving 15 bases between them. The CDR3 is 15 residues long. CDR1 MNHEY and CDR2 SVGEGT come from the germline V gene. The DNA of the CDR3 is TGTGCCAGCAGCCCCGCGGGACAAGCTAATTCACCCCTCCACTTT. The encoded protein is CASSPAGQANSPLHF.

The CDR3 bases are TGTGCCACCAGTGCGGGGACAGGGCGGGGGTATGGCTACACCTTC. It translates to CATSAGTGRGYGYTF. This chain joins TRBV24-1 and TRBJ1-2; 9 bases are a match to TRBD1. The CDR3 covers 15 residues. The V segment lost 5 bases and the J segment 5 bases; nucleotides outside the gene matches: 8. Looked up from germline, CDR1 is KGHDR and CDR2 is SFDVKD.

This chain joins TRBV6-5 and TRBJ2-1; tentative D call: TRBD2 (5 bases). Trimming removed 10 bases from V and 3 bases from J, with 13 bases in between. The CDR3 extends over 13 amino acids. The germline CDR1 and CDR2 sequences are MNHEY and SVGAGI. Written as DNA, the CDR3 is TGTGCCATCCCGACCGGGGACTACAATGAGCAGTTCTTC. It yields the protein CAIPTGDYNEQFF.

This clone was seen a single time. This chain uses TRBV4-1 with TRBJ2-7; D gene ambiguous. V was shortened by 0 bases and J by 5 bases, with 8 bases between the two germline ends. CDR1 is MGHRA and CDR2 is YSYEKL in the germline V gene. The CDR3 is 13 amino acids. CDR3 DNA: TGCGCCAGCAGCCAAGATTCTGGGGACGAGCAGTACTTC. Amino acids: CASSQDSGDEQYF.

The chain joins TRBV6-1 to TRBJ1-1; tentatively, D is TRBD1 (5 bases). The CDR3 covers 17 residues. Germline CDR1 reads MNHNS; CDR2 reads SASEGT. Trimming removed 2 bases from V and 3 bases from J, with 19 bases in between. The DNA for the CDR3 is TGTGCCAGCAGTGAACATAGAATGGGGGGATTGGACACTGAAGCTTTCTTT. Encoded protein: CASSEHRMGGLDTEAFF.

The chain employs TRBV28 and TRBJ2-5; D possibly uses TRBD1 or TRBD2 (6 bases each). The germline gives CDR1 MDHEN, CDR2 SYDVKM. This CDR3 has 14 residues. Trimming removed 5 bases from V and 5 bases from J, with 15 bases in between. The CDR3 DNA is TGTGCCAGCAGTCGGACGGGGGCGGAGGAGACCCAGTACTTC. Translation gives CASSRTGAEETQYF.

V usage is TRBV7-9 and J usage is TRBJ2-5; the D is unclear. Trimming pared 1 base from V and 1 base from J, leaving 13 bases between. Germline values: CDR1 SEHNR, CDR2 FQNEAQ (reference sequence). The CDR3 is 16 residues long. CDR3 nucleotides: TGTGCCAGCAGCTTAGGAGCCTACGGGTCCCAAGAGACCCAGTACTTC. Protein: CASSLGAYGSQETQYF.

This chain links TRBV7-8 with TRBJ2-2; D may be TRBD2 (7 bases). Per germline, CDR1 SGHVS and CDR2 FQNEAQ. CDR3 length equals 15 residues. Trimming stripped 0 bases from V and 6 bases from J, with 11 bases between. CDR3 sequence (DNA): TGTGCCAGCAGCTTAGCGCTCGGGGGGCCCGGGGAGCTGTTTTTT. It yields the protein CASSLALGGPGELFF.

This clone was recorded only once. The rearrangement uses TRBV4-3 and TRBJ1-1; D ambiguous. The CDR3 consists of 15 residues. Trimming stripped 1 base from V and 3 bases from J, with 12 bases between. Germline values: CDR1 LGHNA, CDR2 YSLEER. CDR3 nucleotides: TGCGCCAGCAGCCAAGTTCGGGGAACAGACACTGAAGCTTTCTTT. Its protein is CASSQVRGTDTEAFF.

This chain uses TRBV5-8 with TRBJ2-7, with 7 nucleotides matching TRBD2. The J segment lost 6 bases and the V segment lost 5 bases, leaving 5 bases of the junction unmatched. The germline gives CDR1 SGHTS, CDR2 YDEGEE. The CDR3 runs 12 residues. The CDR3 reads CASRPGLLEQYF. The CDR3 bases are TGTGCCAGCAGGCCGGGACTACTCGAGCAGTACTTC.

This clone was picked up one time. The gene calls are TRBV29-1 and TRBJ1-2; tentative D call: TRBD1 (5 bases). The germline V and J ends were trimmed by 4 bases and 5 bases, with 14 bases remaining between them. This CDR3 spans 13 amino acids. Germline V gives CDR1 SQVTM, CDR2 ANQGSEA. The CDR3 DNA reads TGCAGCGTTGTAGGGGCAGGAGGATATGGCTACACCTTC. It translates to CSVVGAGGYGYTF.

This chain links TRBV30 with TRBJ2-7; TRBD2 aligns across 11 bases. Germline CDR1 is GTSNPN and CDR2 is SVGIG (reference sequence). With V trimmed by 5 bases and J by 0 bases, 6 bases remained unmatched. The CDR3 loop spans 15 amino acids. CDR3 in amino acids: CAWEIGTSGSYEQYF. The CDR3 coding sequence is TGTGCCTGGGAGATTGGGACTAGCGGCTCCTACGAGCAGTACTTC.

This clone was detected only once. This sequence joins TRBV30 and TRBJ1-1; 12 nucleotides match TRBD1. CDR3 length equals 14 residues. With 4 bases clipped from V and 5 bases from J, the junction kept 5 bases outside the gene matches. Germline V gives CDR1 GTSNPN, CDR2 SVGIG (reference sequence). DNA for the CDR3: TGTGCCTGGATGGGACAGGGGGCAAGAACTGAAGCTTTCTTT. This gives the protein CAWMGQGARTEAFF.

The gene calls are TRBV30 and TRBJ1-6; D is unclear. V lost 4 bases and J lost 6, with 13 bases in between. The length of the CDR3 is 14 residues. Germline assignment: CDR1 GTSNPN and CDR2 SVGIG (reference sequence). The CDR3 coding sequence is TGTGCCTGGATCGTAAAGGGTTTTAATTCACCCCTCCACTTT. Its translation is CAWIVKGFNSPLHF.

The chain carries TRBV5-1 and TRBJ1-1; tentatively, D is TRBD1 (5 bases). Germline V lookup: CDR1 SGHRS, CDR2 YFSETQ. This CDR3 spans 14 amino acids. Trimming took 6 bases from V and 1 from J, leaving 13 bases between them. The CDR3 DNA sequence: TGCGCCAGCACGCCCGGGGGGACGAACACTGAAGCTTTCTTT. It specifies CASTPGGTNTEAFF.

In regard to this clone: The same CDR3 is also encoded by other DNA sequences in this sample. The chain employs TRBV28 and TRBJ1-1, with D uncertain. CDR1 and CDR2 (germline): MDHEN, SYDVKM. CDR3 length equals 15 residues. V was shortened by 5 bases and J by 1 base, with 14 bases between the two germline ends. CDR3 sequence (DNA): TGTGCCAGCAGTCCCCACCCGGCGGGGAACACTGAAGCTTTCTTT. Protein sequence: CASSPHPAGNTEAFF.

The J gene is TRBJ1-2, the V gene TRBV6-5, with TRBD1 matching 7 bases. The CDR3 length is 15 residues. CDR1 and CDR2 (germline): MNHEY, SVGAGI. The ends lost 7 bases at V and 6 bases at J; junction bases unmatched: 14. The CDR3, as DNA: TGTGCCAGCAATATCGACAGGGATTTTAGGGATGGCTACACCTTC. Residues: CASNIDRDFRDGYTF.

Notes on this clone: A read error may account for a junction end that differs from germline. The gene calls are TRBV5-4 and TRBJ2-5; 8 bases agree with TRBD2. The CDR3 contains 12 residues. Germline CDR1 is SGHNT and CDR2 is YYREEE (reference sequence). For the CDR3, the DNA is TGTGCCAGCAGCTCTGTCGGGACTAGGGCCCACTTC. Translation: CASSSVGTRAHF.

The CDR3: CASSLSVGQPQHF. Written as DNA, the CDR3 is TGTGCCAGCAGCTTATCTGTGGGGCAGCCCCAGCATTTT. The genes are TRBV7-8 and TRBJ1-5; D uncertain. Trimming took 2 bases from V and 7 from J, leaving 9 bases between them. This CDR3 is built from 13 residues. Germline values: CDR1 SGHVS, CDR2 FQNEAQ.

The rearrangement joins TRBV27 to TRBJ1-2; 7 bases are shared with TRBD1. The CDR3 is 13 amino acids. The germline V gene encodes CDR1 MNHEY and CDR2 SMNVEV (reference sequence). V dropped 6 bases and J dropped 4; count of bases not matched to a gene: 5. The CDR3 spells CASSLGGGYGYTF. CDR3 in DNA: TGTGCCAGCAGCCTAGGGGGCGGCTATGGCTACACCTTC.

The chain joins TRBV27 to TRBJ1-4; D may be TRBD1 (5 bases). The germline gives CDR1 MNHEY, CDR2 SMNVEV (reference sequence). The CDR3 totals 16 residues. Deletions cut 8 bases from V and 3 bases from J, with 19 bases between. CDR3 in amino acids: CASSHQLGVANEKLFF. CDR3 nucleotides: TGTGCCAGCTCCCACCAATTAGGGGTGGCTAATGAAAAACTGTTTTTT.

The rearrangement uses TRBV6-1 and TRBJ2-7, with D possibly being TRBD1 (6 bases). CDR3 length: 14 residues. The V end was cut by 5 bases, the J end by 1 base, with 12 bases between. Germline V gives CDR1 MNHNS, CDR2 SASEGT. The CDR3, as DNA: TGTGCCAGCAGTACCCCGACAGGATCCTACGAGCAGTACTTC. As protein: CASSTPTGSYEQYF.

The chain's CDR3 is CASSQGARSGNTIYF. The CDR3 DNA reads TGTGCCAGCAGCCAGGGGGCCCGCTCTGGAAACACCATATATTTT. The chain employs TRBV6-5 and TRBJ1-3, with 8 positions matching TRBD1. Trimming cost V 6 bases and J 0 bases; bases outside gene matches: 4. This CDR3 has 15 amino acids. The germline CDR1 and CDR2 sequences are MNHEY and SVGAGI.

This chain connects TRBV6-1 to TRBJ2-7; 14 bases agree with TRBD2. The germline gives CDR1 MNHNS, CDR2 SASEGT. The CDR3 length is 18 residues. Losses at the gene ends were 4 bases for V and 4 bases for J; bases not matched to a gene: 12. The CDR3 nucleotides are TGTGCCAGCAGTGGAACCGGGACTAGCGGGGGCGGGTGGTACGAGCAGTACTTC. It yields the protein CASSGTGTSGGGWYEQYF.